This record concerns one T cell receptor beta chain sequence. Its antigen has not been determined. Qualities for individual bases were not recorded, and no much larger clone is one base off. The cohort was made up of several hundred healthy bone marrow donors. At the time of sampling, every cohort member was nominally healthy, though immune exposures that went unrecorded were likely present. The donor was CMV seronegative and belonged to the group of under 400 seronegative cohort members. Each donor provided a peripheral blood sample, and peripheral blood mononuclear cells were used for TCR beta sequencing. Genomic DNA extraction from the blood cell samples was performed with the Qiagen DNeasy Blood Extraction Kit. Libraries were constructed by the immunoSEQ multiplex PCR assay. For the multiplex PCR, a mixture combining 60 forward primers for TCR Vbeta segments and 13 reverse primers for TCR Jbeta segments was used. A multiplex PCR assay on genomic DNA amplified the CDR3 region of rearranged TCR beta genes. The amplified TCR beta libraries were sequenced on the Illumina HiSeq System as 87-base-pair reads. The original pipeline was this. A later analysis counted approximately 74 million unique TCR beta chains across the 640 or so repertoires, and around 9.9 million of these chains were shared by at least two donors. Raw reads were error-corrected and collapsed into unique sequences with a nearest-neighbor algorithm that merged closely related sequences to remove PCR and sequencing errors. V, D and J gene segments were assigned by aligning CDR3 sequences to IMGT reference sequences. Each retained sequence needed at least a six-nucleotide match to both a V gene segment and a J gene segment. A rearrangement counted as productive if the CDR3 had no stop codons and remained in frame with V and J, and every other rearrangement counted as non-productive. Following IMGT convention, CDR3 was defined as the stretch from the second conserved V-encoded cysteine to the conserved J-encoded phenylalanine. Sequences without an unambiguous match to a single V gene segment were excluded from the earlier analysis of over 500 of the donors. In an earlier analysis of about 590 of the donors, a V segment was called functional when productive rearrangements were above 56.7%, and segregating when the standard deviation between donors exceeded 5%. A statistical classification framework was built for diagnosing cytomegalovirus status from the catalog of TCR beta chain sequences. In a later analysis, V and J genes were assigned by comparing TCR nucleotide sequences against IMGT/GENE-DB human TR gene sequences. Using the TCRdist pipeline, a later analysis assigned CDR3 sequences along with most-parsimonious VDJ recombination scenarios. In a later analysis, each TCR beta chain was defined by its CDR3 amino acid sequence together with its V-gene family, and reads without a unique V-gene family were excluded. As a way to deal with suspected cross-contamination and a sequencing artifact, a later analysis dropped over 550 nucleotide sequences that were highly shared and had low generation probability. In a later analysis, a clonal expansion index for each public chain was calculated from normalized within-repertoire ranks of inferred template counts. A later analysis computed generation probabilities with a VDJ recombination model fitted to out-of-frame rearrangements, and checked the results against IGoR. A later analysis scored TCR-TCR, TCR-HLA and TCR-CMV co-occurrence with hypergeometric tests, applying a repertoire-size bias correction to TCR pairs. False discovery rates were estimated in a later analysis by permuting HLA or CMV assignments 20 times. A later analysis grouped co-occurring TCRs with DBSCAN, adding TCRdist sequence similarity when clustering within HLA-allele-positive subsets. Repertoires with fewer than 30,000 or more than 120,000 public chains were left out of co-occurrence clustering, as were five repertoires with anomalous nucleotide sharing. TCRdb took this table from immuneACCESS and kept in-frame rearrangements with V and J called. Such tables lack part of the clones; where checked against another copy, unresolved V genes explain under half of the gap, and the rest is unexplained. The V and J calls and the clone size are those of that table, but D and trimming were determined from the DNA. The sample has approximately 190,000 clones on record, around three quarters of them singletons. The top ten constitute approximately 1.8% of the sample.

The data were taken from a study of cytomegalovirus exposure and HLA in healthy donors (dated by TCRdb to about 2017). General notes on the study: In an earlier analysis of around 540 of the donors, 276 Gb of sequence data and just under 120 million unique TCR beta sequences from 150 million to 200 million T cells were reported. Rather than drawing on any new phenotypic data, the later analysis identified candidate immune exposures from TCR beta sequences and the way those sequences occurred across donors. In addition to the first cohort of 666 subjects, a separate validation cohort of 130 or so different subjects was used. Donor age, sex, ethnicity and CMV serostatus were compiled alongside the repertoire data. Class I and class II HLA loci were covered by the typing at four-digit resolution. The genetic ancestry cluster associated with self-reported Caucasian donors included over 65% of the 398 genotyped donors. The T cell repertoires of around 730 subjects were profiled by immunosequencing and related to cytomegalovirus serostatus. The aim of the study was to test whether cataloging public T cell receptors could identify signatures of past pathogen exposure. A later analysis re-examined previously published TCR beta repertoires from more than 550 donors and added high-resolution HLA genotyping to investigate patterns of TCR occurrence. The study combined high-throughput TCR immunosequencing, statistical association of individual TCRs with disease status, and machine learning to predict cytomegalovirus infection status. Five DR-DQ haplotypes were treated as single units for association and clustering because of strong linkage in the cohort. An early release covering just under 650 HLA-typed donors comprised about 300 gigabases of sequencing data and about 90 million unique TCR sequences. In a later genetic analysis, genome-wide SNP genotypes for about three fifths of the 666 donors were used, and that subset was treated as a discovery cohort. Among about 400 genotyped donors of the cohort, an average of around 250,000 unique TCR beta nucleotide sequences was sequenced per donor, of which about 18% were non-productive. In an earlier analysis of roughly 600 of the donors, high-throughput TCR beta sequencing was used to judge whether each TCR beta V gene segment behaved as functional or pseudogenic. Every repertoire in the discovery cohort had been generated on one and the same sequencing platform. Typing coverage varied by locus: 629-630 donors for A, B, C, DRB1 and DQB1; roughly 560 for DQA1; over 600 for DPA1; approximately 490 for DPB1.

General findings and caveats noted by the study authors: The classifier was reported to diagnose cytomegalovirus status with high specificity and sensitivity in both the original cohort and the validation cohort. In a later analysis, most CMV-associated TCR beta chains were found to appear HLA-restricted, with HLA associations seemingly driven largely by CMV exposure. A later analysis found that TCR association rates varied across HLA loci, with DRB1 alleles showing the most associated TCRs and HLA-C alleles the fewest. Strong co-occurrence of HLA alleles, especially DR and DQ, made assigning TCR associations to individual alleles difficult. It was suggested by the authors that the approach could potentially be generalized to other disease states and immunological phenotypes. A cluster of highly shared sequence variants was judged likely to be a technical artifact of the sequencing pipeline. A further reported finding was that TCR beta sequences accurately predicted the HLA-A and HLA-B alleles for most subjects in the first cohort. According to a later genetic analysis, donors in an Asian-associated ancestry cluster had fewer N-insertions in productive TCRs than the roughly 670-donor mean. Correlated functional status among segregating V segments might reflect linkage disequilibrium, but an unknown experimental factor could not be ruled out. In a later analysis, several top co-occurrence clusters were reported to appear linked to parvovirus B19, influenza, CMV and Epstein-Barr virus. Presence/absence analyses assumed roughly uniform sequencing depth across donors, an assumption that may not hold. In the study, some 180 TCR beta chains were listed as associated with cytomegalovirus. A later genetic analysis associated a missense DCLRE1C variant with V-gene and J-gene trimming of TCR beta chains, and an independent cohort replicated the association. A few of the identified cytomegalovirus-associated TCR beta chains were confirmed in vitro to be specific for cytomegalovirus antigens. A later analysis associated about 16,000 TCR beta sequences with specific HLA alleles at a false discovery rate of 0.05. Most TCR sequences were seen in very few donors, while some public TCRs were found in many individuals. In a later analysis, HLA-associated TCR beta chains showed more clonal expansion and lower generation probabilities than non-associated chains that were equally common. The only immune exposure information available for the cohort was CMV serostatus. Some 15 rarely observed V segments, including chromosome 9 orphons, were excluded from the earlier analysis of several hundred of the donors because counts were too low. Because HLA typing was missing for some donors at each locus, association tests included only the typed subset. An earlier analysis of roughly 570 of the donors showed that most TCR beta V segments appeared in productive rearrangements either about 87% or about 30% of the time, which broadly matched IMGT annotations. Only TCR beta chains were sequenced in this cohort, and the absence of alpha or paired-chain data limited detectable features.

Specimen: PBMCs. This clonotype originated in a woman aged 25 to 39 in good health and CMV-seronegative.

In nucleotides, the sequence is TGTGCCAGCAGCCAAGGACGAGGCACCGGGGAGCTGTTTTTT. Translation gives CASSQGRGTGELFF. The chain employs TRBV4-2 and TRBJ2-2; no D gene is confidently identified. V loses 1 base of germline sequence and J loses 4 bases, and the interval between the two ends is 7 bases. The CDR3 starts with the cysteine, ends with the phenylalanine, and has 14 residues. Left in the record is the CDR3 DNA by itself, 42 bases read in frame from the first base. The germline V gene encodes CDR1 LGHNA and CDR2 YNFKEQ.